Below are 8 T cell receptor beta chains sequenced from a single sample in a study of post-analysis software for immune sequencing data. Broader study findings: TRBV segments more frequent in patients than in controls numbered five and included TRBV5-6, TRBV5-1 and TRBV20-1.

These receptors' targets are unknown. TCR beta cDNA libraries included unique molecular identifiers. From the PCR reads, TCRdb called clonotypes with MiXCR, one entry per CDR3 protein. Here the sample spans roughly 540,000 distinct CDR3 sequences, approximately 31% being singletons. Sequenced material: blood. Receptors originate from a girl aged 2 to 17 with multiple sclerosis.

The genes are TRBV7-2 and TRBJ2-3; the match to TRBD2 covers 9 bases. J lost 5 bases, V lost 1 base, and 4 bases had no gene match. CDR3 size: 15 residues. Germline CDR1 and CDR2: SGHTA and FQGNSA. The DNA for the CDR3 is TGTGCCAGCAGCTTAGGCGGAGCGGGGGGAGATACGCAGTATTTT. It is translated as CASSLGGAGGDTQYF. The variable domain in full, with the rest retrieved from reference TRBV7-2 and TRBJ2-3, is GAGVSQSPSNKVTEKGKDVELRCDPISGHTALYWYRQSLGQGLEFLIYFQGNSAPDKSGLPSDRFSAERTGGSVSTLTIQRTQQEDSAVYLCASSLGGAGGDTQYFGPGTRLTVL.

This chain joins TRBV14 and TRBJ1-2; D remains ambiguous. Germline V gene data show CDR1 as SGHDN and CDR2 as FVKESK. The CDR3 is 14 amino acids. The ends were cut back, 1 base at V and 8 bases at J, with 14 bases in the middle. DNA for the CDR3: TGTGCCAGCAGCCAAGGGGGAATCTCGAGAGGCTACACCTTC. Its translation is CASSQGGISRGYTF.

This clonotype has a count of ten or more. J is TRBJ1-4 and V is TRBV27; possible D gene TRBD1, 5 bases. The CDR3 spans 15 residues. V lost 7 bases and J lost 6, with 18 bases in between. Looked up from germline, CDR1 is MNHEY and CDR2 is SMNVEV (reference sequence). CDR3 in DNA: TGTGCCAGCACCCGCGTCGGGGGAGGGGATGAAAAACTGTTTTTT. Its protein is CASTRVGGGDEKLFF.

A few counts support this clonotype. The V call is TRBV6-5, the J call TRBJ1-4, with 7 bases identical to TRBD1. Germline CDR1 is MNHEY and CDR2 is SVGAGI. The CDR3 has 16 residues. J lost 0 bases, V lost 0 bases, and 1 base had no gene match. The CDR3 sequence is CASSYSGTATNEKLFF. CDR3 in DNA: TGTGCCAGCAGTTACTCGGGGACAGCAACTAATGAAAAACTGTTTTTT.

The chain uses TRBV6-1 and TRBJ1-2; D might be TRBD1 (5 bases). Germline V CDR1 and CDR2: MNHNS, SASEGT. The CDR3 sequence is 15 residues long. V was shortened by 3 bases and J by 5 bases, with 16 bases between the two germline ends. This chain's CDR3 is CASSEAGGTGYGYTF. The CDR3 DNA follows: TGTGCCAGCAGTGAGGCTGGAGGGACGGGATATGGCTACACCTTC.

The J gene is TRBJ2-7, the V gene TRBV4-1; D not resolved. The CDR3 is made up of 14 amino acids. V was trimmed by 1 base and J by 6 bases, leaving 13 bases between them. Looked up from germline, CDR1 is MGHRA and CDR2 is YSYEKL. CDR3 sequence reads: CASSQGGGVGEQYF. CDR3 nucleotides: TGCGCCAGCAGCCAAGGAGGTGGAGTCGGCGAGCAGTACTTC.

The chain carries TRBV13 and TRBJ1-1; D not certain. The V gene's germline CDR1 is PRHDT and CDR2 FYEKMQ (reference sequence). The CDR3 consists of 15 residues. The V end was cut by 2 bases, the J end by 0 bases, with 10 bases between. Here the CDR3 reads CASSLRAHMNTEAFF. DNA of the CDR3: TGTGCCAGCAGCTTACGCGCACACATGAACACTGAAGCTTTCTTT.

V and J are TRBV29-1 and TRBJ2-7; 7 bases align to TRBD1. Trimming took 5 bases from V and 2 from J; bases not matched to a gene: 9. Germline loops: CDR1 SQVTM, CDR2 ANQGSEA. The CDR3 is 14 residues long. This CDR3 is CSVLGGRSTYEQYF. DNA for the CDR3: TGCAGCGTTTTAGGGGGCAGGAGCACCTACGAGCAGTACTTC.